This T cell receptor beta chain was documented in a study of T cells in Graves' hyperthyroidism and ophthalmopathy. The CDR3 length is 14 residues. Germline V gene sequence: CDR1 LGHDT, CDR2 YNNKEL (reference sequence). Trimming removed 1 base from V and 3 bases from J; junction bases left unmatched: 0. Amplified TCR beta CDR3 regions came from RNA transcripts. With the HTBI primer set, the TCR CDR3 went through a first round of RT-PCR. TCRdb independently ran MiXCR on the multiplex PCR reads; one entry per CDR3 protein. The table lists more than 500,000 distinct CDR3 sequences, about 16% of them singletons. Exclusion followed for patients with uncontrolled infection, other autoimmune disease, pregnancy or lactation. This clonotype came up many times.

The receptor comes from a woman in her twenties or thirties with Graves' ophthalmopathy. Material for sequencing was blood. The chain has TRBV3-1 and TRBJ2-1; 7 bases line up with TRBD2. The CDR3 reads CASSQGDYYNEQFF. CDR3 nucleotides: TGTGCCAGCAGCCAAGGGGACTACTACAATGAGCAGTTCTTC.